Listed below are T cell receptor beta chains from one sample, sequenced in a study of CD8 T cells in Susac syndrome. TCRdb reprocessed the immunoSEQ multiplex PCR reads via MiXCR and lists one record per CDR3 protein. The sample has some 300,000 distinct CDR3 sequences, almost 85% seen once. Sequences were obtained from CD8+ T cells from PBMCs. These receptors originate from a human donor with multiple sclerosis. The CDR3 runs from the conserved cysteine through the conserved F or W. Each record gives: J gene, D gene, V gene, clone size, CDR3 DNA, CDR3 protein. A D gene is named only where the DNA matches it firmly. Clone size appears in some rows only: once, few, many, or a class for an expanded clone.

j_gene: TRBJ2-2; d_gene: NA; v_gene: TRBV13; abundance: NA; CDR3nt: TGTGCCAGCACCCTATTCGCCACCGGGGAGCTGTTTTTT; CDR3aa: CASTLFATGELFF
j_gene: TRBJ1-1; d_gene: NA; v_gene: TRBV5-4; abundance: NA; CDR3nt: TGTGCCAGCAGGGAAGGGGTTCAGGGCACTGAAGCTTTCTTT; CDR3aa: CASREGVQGTEAFF
j_gene: TRBJ2-5; d_gene: NA; v_gene: TRBV6-5; abundance: NA; CDR3nt: TGTGCCAGCAGTGATCAGGGGCAAGAGACCCAGTACTTC; CDR3aa: CASSDQGQETQYF
j_gene: TRBJ2-6; d_gene: TRBD1; v_gene: TRBV6-4; abundance: once; CDR3nt: TGTGCCAGCAGTGGGGGGACAGGGGGGCCCTCTGGGGCCAACGTCCTGACTTTC; CDR3aa: CASSGGTGGPSGANVLTF
j_gene: TRBJ2-7; d_gene: NA; v_gene: TRBV11-2; abundance: NA; CDR3nt: TGTGCCAGCAGCTCCGACCGGTCCTACGAGCAGTACTTC; CDR3aa: CASSSDRSYEQYF
j_gene: TRBJ2-7; d_gene: NA; v_gene: TRBV5-5; abundance: NA; CDR3nt: TGTGCCAGCAGCTTGGCAGGGAAGGGGTCCTACGAGCAGTACTTC; CDR3aa: CASSLAGKGSYEQYF
j_gene: TRBJ1-5; d_gene: NA; v_gene: TRBV4-3; abundance: NA; CDR3nt: TGCGCCAGCAGCCAAGCCCGAGGAAACTATCAGCCCCAGCATTTT; CDR3aa: CASSQARGNYQPQHF
j_gene: TRBJ2-2; d_gene: TRBD1; v_gene: TRBV10-3; abundance: NA; CDR3nt: TGTGCCATCAGGCCGGGACAGGGTAGCGGGGAGCTGTTTTTT; CDR3aa: CAIRPGQGSGELFF
j_gene: TRBJ1-1; d_gene: TRBD1; v_gene: TRBV3-1; abundance: once; CDR3nt: TGTGCCAGCAGCCTGGCCCGACAGGGGAGGACTGAAGCTTTCTTT; CDR3aa: CASSLARQGRTEAFF
j_gene: TRBJ2-2; d_gene: NA; v_gene: TRBV7-6; abundance: NA; CDR3nt: TGTGCCAGTTCGCTGGGAGGAGGCGCCACCGGGGAGCTGTTTTTT; CDR3aa: CASSLGGGATGELFF
j_gene: TRBJ2-3; d_gene: TRBD1; v_gene: TRBV28; abundance: NA; CDR3nt: TGTGCCAGCAGTTTCGTAACGGGGACAGGTCGGGATACGCAGTATTTT; CDR3aa: CASSFVTGTGRDTQYF
j_gene: TRBJ2-1; d_gene: TRBD2; v_gene: TRBV6-2/TRBV6-3; abundance: NA; CDR3nt: TGTGCCAGCAGTCTGACTAGCGGGAGCCTCCGGGGCAATGAGCAGTTCTTC; CDR3aa: CASSLTSGSLRGNEQFF
j_gene: TRBJ2-1; d_gene: TRBD1; v_gene: TRBV24-1; abundance: NA; CDR3nt: TGTGCCACCAGTGATGGACAGGGTAGGGAGCAGTTCTTC; CDR3aa: CATSDGQGREQFF
j_gene: TRBJ2-3; d_gene: NA; v_gene: TRBV5-6; abundance: NA; CDR3nt: TGTGCCAGCACCCTGGGGCTAGCAGGTCCAGATACGCAGTATTTT; CDR3aa: CASTLGLAGPDTQYF
j_gene: TRBJ2-7; d_gene: TRBD2; v_gene: TRBV4-2; abundance: NA; CDR3nt: TGTGCCAGCAGCCAGGCGACTAGCGGGAGAATCTACGAGCAGTACTTC; CDR3aa: CASSQATSGRIYEQYF
j_gene: TRBJ2-2; d_gene: NA; v_gene: TRBV29-1; abundance: NA; CDR3nt: TGCAGCGTTAATACGGGGGAGCTGTTTTTT; CDR3aa: CSVNTGELFF
j_gene: TRBJ2-2; d_gene: TRBD2; v_gene: TRBV4-1; abundance: NA; CDR3nt: TGCGCCAGCAGCCAAGGGGAGGGGCTATACACCGGGGAGCTGTTTTTT; CDR3aa: CASSQGEGLYTGELFF
j_gene: TRBJ1-4; d_gene: NA; v_gene: TRBV7-2; abundance: NA; CDR3nt: TGTGCCAGCAGCTTAGGGGCGACATTCGCGGTAAAACTGTTTTTT; CDR3aa: CASSLGATFAVKLFF